A single sample gave rise to the 25 T cell receptor beta chains below, sequenced in a study of T-cell reconstitution after alpha-beta-depleted transplantation in children. Unique molecular identifiers featured in how the TCRbeta library was prepared. TCRdb called the PCR reads again in MiXCR, with one record for every CDR3 protein. Of 350,000 to 400,000 distinct CDR3 sequences listed, roughly 14% are singletons. The source material was PBMCs, sampled from the stem cell graft. These receptors were collected from a human donor who donated a stem cell graft to a child with Fanconi anemia.

This clonotype was picked up a small number of times. DNA for the CDR3: TGTGCCAGCAGGTTCTCCGGGGGCCGGGAGACCCAGTACTTC. Amino acid sequence: CASRFSGGRETQYF. The chain is built from TRBV28 and TRBJ2-5, with D perhaps TRBD1 or TRBD2 (6 bases each). CDR3 length: 14 residues. Per germline, CDR1 MDHEN and CDR2 SYDVKM. V lost 6 bases and J lost 5, with 16 bases in between.

A few counts support this clonotype. The V gene is TRBV29-1, the J gene TRBJ1-2; unclear D gene. V was shortened by 3 bases and J by 8 bases, with 16 bases between the two germline ends. Germline-derived CDR1 and CDR2 are SQVTM and ANQGSEA. The CDR3 covers 13 residues. As DNA, the CDR3 is TGCAGCGTTGATCCGGCAGCCGTGGGAGGCTACACCTTC. Translated, it gives CSVDPAAVGGYTF.

This clonotype was counted ten times or more. The chain carries TRBV7-3 and TRBJ2-1; maybe TRBD2 (6 bases). V was cut by 0 bases and J by 8 bases, with 8 bases left in between. The CDR3 sequence is 13 residues long. The germline gives CDR1 SGHTA, CDR2 FQGTGA. The CDR3 DNA follows: TGTGCCAGCAGCTTAACGCGGGGCGATGAGCAGTTCTTC. Translated: CASSLTRGDEQFF.

This clonotype was seen a handful of times. The chain is built from TRBV20-1 and TRBJ1-2; weak D call: TRBD1 (6 bases). The CDR3 loop spans 11 amino acids. Germline V lookup: CDR1 DFQATT, CDR2 SNEGSKA (reference sequence). V lost 6 bases to trimming and J lost 7 bases, with 12 bases between them. The CDR3 here is CSATGTPGYTF. For the CDR3, the DNA is TGCAGTGCCACAGGGACTCCTGGCTACACCTTC.

The V call is TRBV10-1, the J call TRBJ2-7; no clear D gene. V was cut by 3 bases and J by 7 bases, with 7 bases left in between. This CDR3 is 11 amino acids long. CDR1 and CDR2 from the germline V gene are WNHNN and SYGVQD (reference sequence). The CDR3 here is CASSEGWEQYF. The CDR3 nucleotides read TGCGCCAGCAGTGAAGGGTGGGAGCAGTACTTC.

Ten or more counts support this clonotype. V usage is TRBV20-1 and J usage is TRBJ2-1, with D possibly TRBD2 on 5 matching bases. V was shortened by 3 bases and J by 4 bases, with 13 bases between the two germline ends. Germline lookup yields CDR1 DFQATT and CDR2 SNEGSKA (reference sequence). The CDR3 runs 14 residues. The CDR3 nucleotides are TGCAGTGCTAGCCCGGGGTTTTCTTACAATGAGCAGTTCTTC. This sequence encodes CSASPGFSYNEQFF.

This clonotype was counted ten times or more. V usage is TRBV24-1 and J usage is TRBJ2-3, with no clear D. With 0 bases removed from V and 2 bases from J, the gap between germline ends came to 11 bases. CDR1 and CDR2 from the germline V gene are KGHDR and SFDVKD. CDR3 length equals 16 residues. CDR3: CATSDLPLKPTDTQYF. The CDR3 nucleotides read TGTGCCACCAGTGATTTGCCCCTTAAGCCCACAGATACGCAGTATTTT.

There are many counts of this clonotype. Compared with germline, one end of the junction differs, possibly owing to a read error. CDR3 sequence reads: CASSLEGSTDTQYF. CDR3 DNA: TGTGCCAGCAGCTTAGAGGGTAGCACAGATACGCAGTATTTT. V usage is TRBV5-1 and J usage is TRBJ2-3; TRBD2 is a possible D gene (5 bases). Per germline, CDR1 SGHRS and CDR2 YFSETQ. The CDR3 is made up of 14 amino acids.

This clonotype showed up just a few times. The chain links TRBV28 to TRBJ2-6; 9 positions match TRBD2. The CDR3 is 17 residues long. CDR1 and CDR2 (germline): MDHEN, SYDVKM. V dropped 10 bases and J dropped 0; count of bases not matched to a gene: 10. The DNA for the CDR3 is TGTGCCACCTGGGCGGGGGGGCCCTTCTCTGGGGCCAACGTCCTGACTTTC. Protein sequence: CATWAGGPFSGANVLTF. Supplemented by reference TRBV28 and TRBJ2-6, the full variable domain reads DVKVTQSSRYLVKRTGEKVFLECVQDMDHENMFWYRQDPGLGLRLIYFSYDVKMKEKGDIPEGYSVSREKKERFSLILESASTNQTSMYLCATWAGGPFSGANVLTFGAGSRLTVL.

This clonotype was found many times. The junction departs from germline at one end; a sequencing error may be responsible. The chain employs TRBV7-7 and TRBJ2-5; 7 positions match TRBD2. Germline CDR1 is SSHAT and CDR2 is FNYEAQ (reference sequence). The CDR3 totals 14 residues. DNA of the CDR3: TGTGCTAGCAGTTCCTGGACTGGGGAGGGGACCCAGTACTTC. This gives the protein CASSSWTGEGTQYF.

This clonotype was counted a few times. The chain carries TRBV5-1 and TRBJ2-1; D is unresolved. The V gene lost 0 bases and the J gene lost 0 bases, with 16 bases spanning the gap. The CDR3 has 18 amino acids. CDR1 and CDR2 (germline): SGHRS, YFSETQ. For the CDR3, the DNA is TGCGCCAGCAGCTTGGAGGCCTACCGTCATAGCTCCTACAATGAGCAGTTCTTC. This encodes CASSLEAYRHSSYNEQFF.

The V gene is TRBV10-2, the J gene TRBJ2-5; TRBD2 aligns across 16 bases. V lost 2 bases, J lost 2 bases, and 2 bases stayed unmatched. The CDR3 covers 17 residues. Germline V CDR1 and CDR2: WSHSY, SAAADI. CDR3 in DNA: TGCGCCAGCAGTGAGAGGGGACTAGCGGGGGGGCAAGAGACCCAGTACTTC. Its translation is CASSERGLAGGQETQYF.

This clonotype was seen repeatedly, ten times or more. V usage is TRBV11-2 and J usage is TRBJ1-1; D unclear. The CDR3 extends over 12 amino acids. V shed 3 bases and J shed 5 bases, with 7 bases lying between them. Germline CDR1 SGHAT, CDR2 FQNNGV. The CDR3 nucleotides read TGTGCCAGCAGCTTTTTGAGTACTGAAGCTTTCTTT. Protein: CASSFLSTEAFF.

This clonotype was found a few times. This sequence joins TRBV5-1 and TRBJ2-5; 8 nucleotides agree with TRBD2. CDR3 length: 15 amino acids. V dropped 5 bases and J dropped 1; count of bases not matched to a gene: 7. Germline V gives CDR1 SGHRS, CDR2 YFSETQ. The DNA for the CDR3 is TGCGCCAGCAGAGAGCGGGGGAATTCCCAAGAGACCCAGTACTTC. Its translation is CASRERGNSQETQYF.

This clonotype was detected many times. The chain couples TRBV7-2 to TRBJ1-1; possibly TRBD1 for D (6 bases). The V and J ends lost 1 base and 0 bases respectively, with 12 bases between them. Germline V gene lookup returns CDR1 SGHTA and CDR2 FQGNSA. The CDR3 covers 16 residues. CDR3 in amino acids: CASSLGPGDMNTEAFF. CDR3 sequence (DNA): TGTGCCAGCAGCTTAGGGCCCGGGGACATGAACACTGAAGCTTTCTTT. The full variable domain, in which reference TRBV7-2 and TRBJ1-1 provide the parts outside the CDR3, is GAGVSQSPSNKVTEKGKDVELRCDPISGHTALYWYRQSLGQGLEFLIYFQGNSAPDKSGLPSDRFSAERTGGSVSTLTIQRTQQEDSAVYLCASSLGPGDMNTEAFFGQGTRLTVV.

This clonotype was observed a few times. The V gene is TRBV10-3, the J gene TRBJ2-3, with 8 bases aligning to TRBD2. This CDR3 has 18 amino acids. The V and J ends lost 2 bases and 0 bases, in that order; junction bases with no gene match: 10. The germline V gene encodes CDR1 ENHRY and CDR2 SYGVKD. CDR3 in amino acids: CAISERRGAGGSTDTQYF. CDR3 coding DNA: TGTGCCATCAGTGAGCGCCGGGGCGCGGGGGGAAGCACAGATACGCAGTATTTT.

The chain joins TRBV5-1 to TRBJ2-1, with 10 positions matching TRBD1. V shed 4 bases, J shed 3 bases, and the junction held 4 bases outside the gene matches. The CDR3 covers 15 residues. Germline V lookup: CDR1 SGHRS, CDR2 YFSETQ. In DNA, the CDR3 is TGCGCCAGCAGCCGGACAGGGGGTGACTACAATGAGCAGTTCTTC. It translates to CASSRTGGDYNEQFF.

The rearrangement links TRBV5-6 to TRBJ2-7; 9 bases agree with TRBD1. Germline V lookup: CDR1 SGHDT, CDR2 YYEEEE. CDR3 size: 17 residues. The V segment lost 9 bases and the J segment 2 bases; nucleotides outside the gene matches: 18. CDR3 nucleotide sequence: TGTGCCATGGGCCCCGCCCTGGACAGGGGAACCCCCTACGAGCAGTACGTC. Protein product: CAMGPALDRGTPYEQYV.

This clonotype was counted a few times. The chain joins TRBV20-1 to TRBJ2-1; 10 positions agree with TRBD2. Germline V gives CDR1 DFQATT, CDR2 SNEGSKA (reference sequence). V trimming: 0 bases; J trimming: 10 bases; junction bases outside the gene matches: 15. This CDR3 is 17 amino acids long. The CDR3 DNA follows: TGCAGTGCTAGAGACCCAACCCTAAGCGGGGGGGCTCAAGAGCAGTTCTTC. It codes for CSARDPTLSGGAQEQFF.

This clonotype was recorded at least ten times. The V call is TRBV19, the J call TRBJ2-1; 7 bases match TRBD1. V gave up 5 bases and J gave up 8 bases; unmatched junction bases: 6. Germline CDR1 is LNHDA and CDR2 is SQIVND (reference sequence). This CDR3 comprises 13 residues. The CDR3 here is CASSFRGQHEQFF. For the CDR3, the DNA is TGTGCCAGTAGTTTCCGGGGACAGCATGAGCAGTTCTTC. Based on the CDR3 plus reference TRBV19 and TRBJ2-1, the full variable domain is DGGITQSPKYLFRKEGQNVTLSCEQNLNHDAMYWYRQDPGQGLRLIYYSQIVNDFQKGDIAEGYSVSREKKESFPLTVTSAQKNPTAFYLCASSFRGQHEQFFGPGTRLTVL.

In its sample, this clonotype was seen a few times. V is TRBV28 and J is TRBJ2-3; perhaps TRBD1 as D (5 bases). CDR3 length: 16 amino acids. Trimming cost V 4 bases and J 1 base, with 15 bases left between them. CDR1 is MDHEN and CDR2 is SYDVKM in the germline V gene. DNA of the CDR3: TGTGCCAGCAGTTCCCAGGGAAGGGGCGGCACAGATACGCAGTATTTT. Translating gives CASSSQGRGGTDTQYF.

The chain joins TRBV20-1 to TRBJ2-7; 11 bases map to TRBD2. This CDR3 region has 13 residues. V was pared by 6 bases and J by 3 bases, with 4 bases of the junction left unmatched. Germline loops: CDR1 DFQATT, CDR2 SNEGSKA (reference sequence). CDR3 protein: CSARLAGIYEQYF. CDR3 nucleotide sequence: TGCAGTGCCCGACTAGCGGGAATCTACGAGCAGTACTTC.

This clonotype was observed a handful of times. This sequence joins TRBV6-5 and TRBJ1-2; D gene unclear. Germline loops: CDR1 MNHEY, CDR2 SVGAGI. V lost 0 bases to trimming and J lost 0 bases, with 11 bases between them. The CDR3 loop spans 16 amino acids. The CDR3 reads CASSYSKRLTNYGYTF. In DNA, the CDR3 is TGTGCCAGCAGTTACTCGAAGAGGCTGACTAACTATGGCTACACCTTC.

The chain has TRBV20-1 and TRBJ2-5; tentatively, D is TRBD2 (5 bases). From germline, CDR1 is DFQATT and CDR2 SNEGSKA (reference sequence). This CDR3 is built from 13 residues. Trimming stripped 7 bases from V and 5 bases from J, with 17 bases between. CDR3 coding DNA: TGCAGTGTCAAATCTCCTCGGAGGGAGACCCAGTACTTC. Translated: CSVKSPRRETQYF.

This clonotype was counted ten times or more. The V call is TRBV29-1, the J call TRBJ2-1; D is possibly TRBD2 (5 bases). This CDR3 region has 12 residues. CDR1 is SQVTM and CDR2 is ANQGSEA in the germline V gene. Deletions cut 4 bases from V and 8 bases from J, with 12 bases between. Here the CDR3 DNA reads TGCAGCGTTGGGGGAGAGGGCCATGAGCAGTTCTTC. This translates into CSVGGEGHEQFF.